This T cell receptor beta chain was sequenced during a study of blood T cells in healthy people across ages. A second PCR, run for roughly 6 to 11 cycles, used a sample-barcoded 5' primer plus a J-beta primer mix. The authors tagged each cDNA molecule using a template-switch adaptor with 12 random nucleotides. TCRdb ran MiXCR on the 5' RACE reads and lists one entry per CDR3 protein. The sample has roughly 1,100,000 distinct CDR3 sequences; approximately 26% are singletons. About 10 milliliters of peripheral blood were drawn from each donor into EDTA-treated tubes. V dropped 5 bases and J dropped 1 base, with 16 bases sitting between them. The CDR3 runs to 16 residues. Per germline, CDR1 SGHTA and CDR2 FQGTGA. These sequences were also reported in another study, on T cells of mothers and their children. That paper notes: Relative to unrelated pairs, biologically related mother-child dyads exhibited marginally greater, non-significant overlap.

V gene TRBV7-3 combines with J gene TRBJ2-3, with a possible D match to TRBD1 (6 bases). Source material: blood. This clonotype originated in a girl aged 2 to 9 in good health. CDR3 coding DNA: TGTGCCAGCAGCCCGCAGGGGCTAGGGGGCACAGATACGCAGTATTTT. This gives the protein CASSPQGLGGTDTQYF. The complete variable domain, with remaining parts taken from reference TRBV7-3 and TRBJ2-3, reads GAGVSQTPSNKVTEKGKYVELRCDPISGHTALYWYRQSLGQGPEFLIYFQGTGAADDSGLPNDRFFAVRPEGSVSTLKIQRTERGDSAVYLCASSPQGLGGTDTQYFGPGTRLTVL.